A single sample gave rise to the 14 T cell receptor beta chains below, sequenced in a study of T cell changes during pregnancy in multiple sclerosis. TCRdb keeps only in-frame clones here, not all; method: immunoSEQ multiplex PCR. Of tens of thousands of clones in the sample, around 92% are singletons; the top ten hold 2% to 2.5%. This material consisted of peripheral blood, taken after pregnancy. All receptors come from a female donor with multiple sclerosis, enrolled in a pregnancy study.

A single count supports this clone. J is TRBJ2-2 and V is TRBV7-9; no firm D call. The CDR3 has 13 residues. Trimming left V 6 bases short and J 0 bases short, with 5 bases between. CDR1 and CDR2 from the germline V gene are SEHNR and FQNEAQ (reference sequence). In DNA, the CDR3 is TGTGCCAGCAGAGAGGCGAACACCGGGGAGCTGTTTTTT. Protein sequence: CASREANTGELFF.

The V gene is TRBV18, the J gene TRBJ2-7, with D perhaps matching TRBD1 (6 bases). The length of the CDR3 is 15 residues. Germline V gives CDR1 KGHSH, CDR2 LQKENI. V lost 3 bases to trimming and J lost 0 bases, with 12 bases between them. The CDR3 reads CASSPIQGSSYEQYF. The CDR3 nucleotides are TGTGCCAGCTCACCTATACAGGGCAGCTCCTACGAGCAGTACTTC.

V usage is TRBV6-4 and J usage is TRBJ2-1, with 10 bases lining up with TRBD1. Germline CDR1 MRHNA, CDR2 SNTAGT. The CDR3 sequence is 15 residues long. V gave up 5 bases and J gave up 7 bases; unmatched junction bases: 8. The CDR3 loop is CASSTGTGVRNEQFF. In nucleotides, the CDR3 is TGTGCCAGCAGTACCGGGACAGGGGTTCGAAATGAGCAGTTCTTC.

The chain couples TRBV5-6 to TRBJ2-1; D is uncertain. Trimming took 3 bases from V and 10 from J, leaving 11 bases between them. Germline loops: CDR1 SGHDT, CDR2 YYEEEE. The CDR3 has 12 residues. The CDR3 here is CASSSNIYEQFF. The CDR3 DNA follows: TGTGCCAGCAGCTCCAACATTTACGAGCAGTTCTTC.

The chain uses TRBV13 and TRBJ1-2; 7 positions agree with TRBD1. The CDR3 is made up of 14 amino acids. The V segment lost 5 bases and the J segment 6 bases; nucleotides outside the gene matches: 9. CDR1 PRHDT and CDR2 FYEKMQ come from the germline V gene (reference sequence). CDR3 DNA: TGTGCCAGCAGCGTCGGCCGACAGGGAAATGGCTACACCTTC. Protein: CASSVGRQGNGYTF. Based on the CDR3 plus reference TRBV13 and TRBJ1-2, the full variable domain is AAGVIQSPRHLIKEKRETATLKCYPIPRHDTVYWYQQGPGQDPQFLISFYEKMQSDKGSIPDRFSAQQFSDYHSELNMSSLELGDSALYFCASSVGRQGNGYTFGSGTRLTVV.

In DNA form, the CDR3 reads TGCGCCAGCAGATACGGACTCCAACTAGGGGAGCTGTTTTTT. Its translation is CASRYGLQLGELFF. The chain links TRBV5-1 to TRBJ2-2, with D possibly being TRBD2 (5 bases). The CDR3 is 14 residues long. Trimming shortened V by 5 bases and J by 8 bases, and 16 bases separated the two germline ends. Per the germline V gene, CDR1 is SGHRS and CDR2 is YFSETQ.

V is TRBV2 and J is TRBJ2-5; 12 bases agree with TRBD2. The J segment lost 5 bases and the V segment lost 10 bases, leaving 11 bases of the junction unmatched. CDR1 and CDR2 (germline): SNHLY, FYNNEI. The CDR3 runs to 15 residues. For the CDR3, the DNA is TGTGCCACCCAGACTAGCGGGAGTTTCCTGGAGACCCAGTACTTC. Protein sequence: CATQTSGSFLETQYF.

This clone has a single count. V is TRBV5-1 and J is TRBJ1-1; 11 bases fit TRBD1. V lost 4 bases, J lost 5 bases, and 16 bases stayed unmatched. The CDR3 loop spans 18 amino acids. Germline CDR1 SGHRS, CDR2 YFSETQ. CDR3 sequence: CASSIRITGTGGKTEAFF. As DNA, the CDR3 is TGCGCCAGCAGCATACGGATCACCGGGACAGGGGGAAAAACTGAAGCTTTCTTT.

This clone appeared once. The CDR3 bases are TGTGCCAGTAGTATAGTCTCGGACAGCAATACGGCTTTCTTT. It encodes CASSIVSDSNTAFF. This rearrangement joins TRBV19 to TRBJ1-1, with D maybe TRBD1 (6 bases). CDR3 length: 14 amino acids. CDR1 and CDR2 (germline): LNHDA, SQIVND (reference sequence). V gave up 1 base and J gave up 11 bases, with 17 bases separating them.

This chain uses TRBV2 with TRBJ1-4; 8 bases align to TRBD1. Germline CDR1 and CDR2: SNHLY and FYNNEI. J gave up 8 bases and V 6 bases, and 2 bases lay outside the gene matches. The CDR3 is 12 amino acids. CDR3 bases: TGTGCCAGCAGCAGGGGGCAGGAAAAACTGTTTTTT. Amino acids: CASSRGQEKLFF.

The chain is built from TRBV9 and TRBJ2-5; D is perhaps TRBD1 (5 bases). The germline V gene has CDR1 SGDLS and CDR2 YYNGEE. The germline V and J ends were trimmed by 3 bases and 0 bases, with 6 bases remaining between them. CDR3 size: 13 residues. The DNA of the CDR3 is TGTGCCAGCAGCGGACAGTACCAAGAGACCCAGTACTTC. This encodes CASSGQYQETQYF.

The rearrangement uses TRBV5-1 and TRBJ2-7; the D gene is possibly TRBD2 (6 bases). The V end was cut by 0 bases, the J end by 4 bases, with 14 bases between. Germline-derived CDR1 and CDR2 are SGHRS and YFSETQ. This CDR3 is 15 amino acids long. The CDR3 is CASSLDGRGLYEQYF. The CDR3 nucleotides are TGCGCCAGCAGCTTGGACGGGAGAGGTCTGTACGAGCAGTACTTC.

The chain uses TRBV6-6 and TRBJ1-2; D call uncertain. V was shortened by 6 bases and J by 8 bases, with 16 bases between the two germline ends. This CDR3 comprises 13 residues. Germline V CDR1 and CDR2: MNHNY, SVGAGI (reference sequence). The CDR3 sequence is CASSSSYGVGYTF. In nucleotides, the CDR3 is TGTGCCAGCAGCTCTTCCTACGGGGTAGGCTACACCTTC.

The chain carries TRBV12-5 and TRBJ1-3; tentatively, D is TRBD1 (6 bases). CDR3 length: 16 amino acids. The germline V and J ends were trimmed by 3 bases and 0 bases, with 12 bases remaining between them. Germline assignment: CDR1 LGHNT and CDR2 FRNRAP. CDR3 in amino acids: CASGLRGQLSGNTIYF. The CDR3 DNA reads TGTGCTAGTGGTTTAAGGGGACAACTCTCTGGAAACACCATATATTTT.